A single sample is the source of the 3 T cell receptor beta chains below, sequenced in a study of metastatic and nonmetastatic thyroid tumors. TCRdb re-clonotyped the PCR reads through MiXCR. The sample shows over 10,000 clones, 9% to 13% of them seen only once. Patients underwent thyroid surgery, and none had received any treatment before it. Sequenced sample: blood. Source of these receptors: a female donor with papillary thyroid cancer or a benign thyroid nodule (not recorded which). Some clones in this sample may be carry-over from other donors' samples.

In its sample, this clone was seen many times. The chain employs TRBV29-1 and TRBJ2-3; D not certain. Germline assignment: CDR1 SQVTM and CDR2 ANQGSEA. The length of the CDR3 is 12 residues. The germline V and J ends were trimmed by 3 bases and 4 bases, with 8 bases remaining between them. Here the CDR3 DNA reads TGCAGCGTTGAGGCTGCGGCAGATACGCAGTATTTT. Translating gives CSVEAAADTQYF.

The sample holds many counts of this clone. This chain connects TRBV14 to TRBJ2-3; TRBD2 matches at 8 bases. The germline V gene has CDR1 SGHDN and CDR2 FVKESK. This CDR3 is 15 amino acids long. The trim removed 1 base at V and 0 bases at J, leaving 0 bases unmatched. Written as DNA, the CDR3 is TGTGCCAGCAGCCAAGGCGGGGGGAGCACAGATACGCAGTATTTT. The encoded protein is CASSQGGGSTDTQYF.

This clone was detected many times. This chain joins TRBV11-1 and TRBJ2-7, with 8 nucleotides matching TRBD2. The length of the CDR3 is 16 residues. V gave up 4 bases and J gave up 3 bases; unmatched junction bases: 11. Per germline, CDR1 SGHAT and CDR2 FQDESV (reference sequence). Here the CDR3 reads CASSWGSGTRGYEQYF. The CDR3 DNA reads TGTGCCAGCAGCTGGGGATCCGGGACTAGGGGCTACGAGCAGTACTTC.